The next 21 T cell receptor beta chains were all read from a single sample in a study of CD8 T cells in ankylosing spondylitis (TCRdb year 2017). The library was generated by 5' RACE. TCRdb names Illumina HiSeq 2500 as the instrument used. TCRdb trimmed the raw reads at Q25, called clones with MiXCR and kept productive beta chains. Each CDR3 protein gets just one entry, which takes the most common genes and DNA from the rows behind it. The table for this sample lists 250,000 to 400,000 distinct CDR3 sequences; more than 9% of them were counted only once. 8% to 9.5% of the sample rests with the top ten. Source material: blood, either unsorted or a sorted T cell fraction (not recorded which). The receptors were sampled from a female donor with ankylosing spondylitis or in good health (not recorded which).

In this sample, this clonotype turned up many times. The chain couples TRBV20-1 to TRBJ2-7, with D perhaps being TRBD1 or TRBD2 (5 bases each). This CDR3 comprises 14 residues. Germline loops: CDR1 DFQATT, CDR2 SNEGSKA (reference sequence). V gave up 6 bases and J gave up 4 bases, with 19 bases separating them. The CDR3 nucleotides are TGCAGTGCCCGGGGCAGGACTTTCCCTTACGAGCAGTACTTC. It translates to CSARGRTFPYEQYF.

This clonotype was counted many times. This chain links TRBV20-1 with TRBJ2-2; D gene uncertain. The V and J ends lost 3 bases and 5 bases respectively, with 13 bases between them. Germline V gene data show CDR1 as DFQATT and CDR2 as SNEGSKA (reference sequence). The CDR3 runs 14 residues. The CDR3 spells CSARAVLGTGELFF. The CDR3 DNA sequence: TGCAGTGCTAGGGCGGTACTCGGGACCGGGGAGCTGTTTTTT.

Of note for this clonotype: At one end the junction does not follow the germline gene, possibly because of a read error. The CDR3 region has the DNA TGCAGTGCTAGAGGGCTCCGGGAGGGAAGCAATCAGCCCCAGCGTTTT. Encoded protein: CSARGLREGSNQPQRF. This chain links TRBV20-1 with TRBJ1-5, with D hard to call. CDR1 and CDR2 (germline): DFQATT, SNEGSKA (reference sequence). There are 16 residues in the CDR3.

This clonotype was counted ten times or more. The CDR3 loop is CASSLGRTEAFF. The CDR3 coding sequence is TGTGCCAGCAGCTTAGGGAGAACTGAAGCTTTCTTT. The chain carries TRBV7-9 and TRBJ1-1, with unresolved D. V was shortened by 1 base and J by 5 bases, with 5 bases between the two germline ends. Germline CDR1 SEHNR, CDR2 FQNEAQ (reference sequence). This CDR3 contains 12 residues.

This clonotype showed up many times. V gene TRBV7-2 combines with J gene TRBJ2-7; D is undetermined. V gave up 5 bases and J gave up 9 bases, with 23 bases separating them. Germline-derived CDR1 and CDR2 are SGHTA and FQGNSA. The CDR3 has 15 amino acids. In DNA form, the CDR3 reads TGTGCCAGCAGCCCACCTCTCATTCACCGTCTCGGGCAGTACTTC. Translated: CASSPPLIHRLGQYF.

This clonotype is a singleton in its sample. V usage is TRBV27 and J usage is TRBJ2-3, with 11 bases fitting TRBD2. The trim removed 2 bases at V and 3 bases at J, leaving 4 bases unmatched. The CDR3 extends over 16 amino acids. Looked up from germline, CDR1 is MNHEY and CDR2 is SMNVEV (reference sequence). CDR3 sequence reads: CASSLKGLAETDTQYF. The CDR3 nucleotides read TGTGCCAGCAGTTTAAAGGGACTAGCGGAAACAGATACGCAGTATTTT.

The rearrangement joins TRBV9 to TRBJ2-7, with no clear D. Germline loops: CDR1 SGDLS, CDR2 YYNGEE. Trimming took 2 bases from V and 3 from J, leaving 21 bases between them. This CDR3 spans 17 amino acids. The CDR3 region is CASSVSMLGTPVYEQYF. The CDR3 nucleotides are TGTGCCAGCAGCGTTAGTATGCTCGGAACCCCTGTCTACGAGCAGTACTTC.

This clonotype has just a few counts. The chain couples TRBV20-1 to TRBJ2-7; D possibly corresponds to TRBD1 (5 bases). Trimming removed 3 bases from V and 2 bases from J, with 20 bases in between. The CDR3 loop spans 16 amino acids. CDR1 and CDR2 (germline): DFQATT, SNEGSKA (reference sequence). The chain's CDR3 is CSASTLTGLLTYEQYF. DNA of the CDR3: TGCAGTGCTAGTACCTTAACAGGTCTCCTTACCTACGAGCAGTACTTC.

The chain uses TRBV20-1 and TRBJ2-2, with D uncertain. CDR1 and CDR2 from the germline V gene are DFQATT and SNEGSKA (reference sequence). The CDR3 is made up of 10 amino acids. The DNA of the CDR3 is TGCACCCTAAGGTCCGGGGAGCTGTTTTTT. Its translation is CTLRSGELFF.

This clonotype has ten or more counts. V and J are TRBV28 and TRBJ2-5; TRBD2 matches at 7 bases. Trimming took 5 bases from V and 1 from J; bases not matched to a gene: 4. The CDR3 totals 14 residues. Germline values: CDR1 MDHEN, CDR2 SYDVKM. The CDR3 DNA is TGTGCCAGCAGTCGGGGAGGGAGCCAAGAGACCCAGTACTTC. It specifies CASSRGGSQETQYF.

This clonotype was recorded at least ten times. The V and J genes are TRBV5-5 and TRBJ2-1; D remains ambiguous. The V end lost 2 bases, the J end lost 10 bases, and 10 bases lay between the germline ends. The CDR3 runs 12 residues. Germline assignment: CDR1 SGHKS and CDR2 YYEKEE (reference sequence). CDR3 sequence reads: CASSLLDGEQFF. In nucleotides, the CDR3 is TGTGCCAGCAGCTTATTGGACGGCGAGCAGTTCTTC.

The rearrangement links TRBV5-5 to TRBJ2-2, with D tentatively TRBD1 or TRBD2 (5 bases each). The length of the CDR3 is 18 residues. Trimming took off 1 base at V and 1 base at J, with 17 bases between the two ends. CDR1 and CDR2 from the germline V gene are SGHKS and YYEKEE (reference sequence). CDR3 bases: TGTGCCAGCAGCTTGTTCGTGGGGGTGCCAGGGAACACCGGGGAGCTGTTTTTT. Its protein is CASSLFVGVPGNTGELFF.

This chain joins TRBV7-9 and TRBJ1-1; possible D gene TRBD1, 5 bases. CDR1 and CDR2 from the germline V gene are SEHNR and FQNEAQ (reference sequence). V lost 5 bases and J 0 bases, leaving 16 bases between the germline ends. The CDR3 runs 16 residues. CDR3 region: CASSPPSRGMNTEAFF. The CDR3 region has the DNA TGTGCCAGCAGCCCTCCGAGTCGGGGGATGAACACTGAAGCTTTCTTT. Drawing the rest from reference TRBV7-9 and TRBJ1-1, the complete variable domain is DTGVSQNPRHKITKRGQNVTFRCDPISEHNRLYWYRQTLGQGPEFLTYFQNEAQLEKSRLLSDRFSAERPKGSFSTLEIQRTEQGDSAMYLCASSPPSRGMNTEAFFGQGTRLTVV.

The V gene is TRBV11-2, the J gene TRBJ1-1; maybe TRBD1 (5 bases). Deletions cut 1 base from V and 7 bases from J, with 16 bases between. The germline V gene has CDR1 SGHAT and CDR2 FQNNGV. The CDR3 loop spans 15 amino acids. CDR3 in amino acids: CASSLAWGGEGEAFF. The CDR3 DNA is TGTGCCAGCAGCTTAGCTTGGGGCGGGGAGGGTGAAGCTTTCTTT.

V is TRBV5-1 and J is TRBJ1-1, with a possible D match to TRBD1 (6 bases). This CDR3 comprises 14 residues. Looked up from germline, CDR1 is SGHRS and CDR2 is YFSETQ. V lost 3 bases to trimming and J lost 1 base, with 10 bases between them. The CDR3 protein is CASSWGGKNTEAFF. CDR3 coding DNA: TGCGCCAGCAGCTGGGGGGGCAAGAACACTGAAGCTTTCTTT.

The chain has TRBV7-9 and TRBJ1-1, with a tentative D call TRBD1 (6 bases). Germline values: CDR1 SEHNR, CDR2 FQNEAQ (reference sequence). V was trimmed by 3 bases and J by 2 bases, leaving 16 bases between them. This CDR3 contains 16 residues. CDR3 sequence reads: CASSFTGGGHNTEAFF. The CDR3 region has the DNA TGTGCCAGCAGCTTCACCGGAGGGGGTCATAACACTGAAGCTTTCTTT.

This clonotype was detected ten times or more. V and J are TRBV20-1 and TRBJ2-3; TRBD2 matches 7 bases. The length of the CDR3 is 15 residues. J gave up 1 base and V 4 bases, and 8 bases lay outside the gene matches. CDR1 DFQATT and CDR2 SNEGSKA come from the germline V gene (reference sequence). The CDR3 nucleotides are TGCAGTGCTACCCGTGTGCTAGCGGGCACAGATACGCAGTATTTT. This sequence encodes CSATRVLAGTDTQYF.

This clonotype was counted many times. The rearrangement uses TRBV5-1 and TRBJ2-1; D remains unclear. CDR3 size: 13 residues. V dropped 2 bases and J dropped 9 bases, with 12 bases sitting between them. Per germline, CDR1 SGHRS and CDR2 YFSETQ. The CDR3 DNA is TGCGCCAGCAGCTTAGAACGTACGGGTGAGCAGTTCTTC. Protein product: CASSLERTGEQFF.

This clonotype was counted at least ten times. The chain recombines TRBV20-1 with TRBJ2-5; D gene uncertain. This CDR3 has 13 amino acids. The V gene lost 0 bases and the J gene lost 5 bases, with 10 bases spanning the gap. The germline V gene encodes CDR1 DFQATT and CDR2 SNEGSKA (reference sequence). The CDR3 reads CSARDLGWETQYF. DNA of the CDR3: TGCAGTGCTAGAGATCTAGGATGGGAGACCCAGTACTTC.

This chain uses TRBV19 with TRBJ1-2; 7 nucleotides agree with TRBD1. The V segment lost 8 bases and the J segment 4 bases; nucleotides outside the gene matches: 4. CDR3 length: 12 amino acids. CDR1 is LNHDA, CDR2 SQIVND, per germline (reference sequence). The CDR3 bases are TGTGCCAGTGGGGACAGCTTCTATGGCTACACCTTC. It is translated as CASGDSFYGYTF. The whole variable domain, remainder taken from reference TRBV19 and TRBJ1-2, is DGGITQSPKYLFRKEGQNVTLSCEQNLNHDAMYWYRQDPGQGLRLIYYSQIVNDFQKGDIAEGYSVSREKKESFPLTVTSAQKNPTAFYLCASGDSFYGYTFGSGTRLTVV.

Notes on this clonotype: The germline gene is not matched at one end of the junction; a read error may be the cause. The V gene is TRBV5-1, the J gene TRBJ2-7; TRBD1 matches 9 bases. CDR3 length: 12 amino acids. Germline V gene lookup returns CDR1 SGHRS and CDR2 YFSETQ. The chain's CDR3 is CASSRDRDDQYF. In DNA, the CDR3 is TGCGCCAGCAGCCGGGACAGGGACGACCAGTACTTC.